What follows are 23 T cell receptor beta chains derived from one specimen sequenced in a study of blood T cell repertoires in COVID-19. The protocol was immunoSEQ multiplex PCR, while the TCRdb copy is restricted to in-frame clones and leaves out a portion. The sample holds about 360,000 clones; 86% are singletons and the top ten take 7% to 7.5%. The sample was peripheral blood. These receptors were collected from a woman between 55 and 75 years old with COVID-19, enrolled during active disease.

In DNA, the CDR3 is TGTGCCAGCAGCTTGGGCCAGGGGGACTATGGCTACACCTTC. Protein sequence: CASSLGQGDYGYTF. The V and J genes are TRBV5-6 and TRBJ1-2, with TRBD1 identical over 7 bases. The germline V gene encodes CDR1 SGHDT and CDR2 YYEEEE. The CDR3 has 14 amino acids. J lost 3 bases, V lost 0 bases, and 2 bases had no gene match.

The chain joins TRBV4-1 to TRBJ1-5; the D is unclear. Trimming took 3 bases from V and 6 from J, leaving 15 bases between them. Germline V lookup: CDR1 MGHRA, CDR2 YSYEKL. This CDR3 region has 15 residues. This chain's CDR3 is CASSHSGKGSQPQHF. CDR3 nucleotide sequence: TGCGCCAGCAGCCATTCGGGCAAAGGGAGTCAGCCCCAGCATTTT.

This clone has ten or more counts. This sequence joins TRBV7-3 and TRBJ1-2; possibly TRBD1 for D (5 bases). CDR1 and CDR2 from the germline V gene are SGHTA and FQGTGA. The CDR3 has 12 residues. V lost 8 bases, J lost 4 bases, and 11 bases lay in between. Written as DNA, the CDR3 is TGTGCCAGCGGGGGGGACCGCTATGGCTACACCTTC. Protein sequence: CASGGDRYGYTF.

This chain uses TRBV6-6 with TRBJ1-5; 7 positions match TRBD1. Germline loops: CDR1 MNHNY, CDR2 SVGAGI (reference sequence). V lost 5 bases, J lost 5 bases, and 6 bases stayed unmatched. The CDR3 loop spans 14 amino acids. CDR3 DNA sequence: TGTGCCAGCAGTGACAGGGAGGTTTATCAGCCCCAGCATTTT. Amino acids: CASSDREVYQPQHF.

The rearrangement uses TRBV30 and TRBJ2-1, with D possibly being TRBD1 (5 bases). The germline gives CDR1 GTSNPN, CDR2 SVGIG (reference sequence). CDR3 size: 12 residues. Trimming removed 0 bases from V and 8 bases from J, with 8 bases in between. The CDR3 sequence: CAWSVTGHEQFF. As DNA, the CDR3 is TGTGCCTGGAGTGTAACAGGTCATGAGCAGTTCTTC.

The chain couples TRBV19 to TRBJ1-6; 8 nucleotides match TRBD1. Germline values: CDR1 LNHDA, CDR2 SQIVND (reference sequence). V lost 3 bases to trimming and J lost 7 bases; unmatched junction nucleotides: 2. CDR3 length: 14 residues. The CDR3 is CASSIWDRNSPLHF. The CDR3 DNA reads TGTGCCAGTAGTATCTGGGACAGGAATTCACCCCTCCACTTT.

The chain employs TRBV21-1 and TRBJ1-1. TRBV21-1 is listed as a pseudogene. This CDR3 has 15 residues. DNA for the CDR3: TGTGCCAGCAGCAAACCTGCTAGGAGAAAGAATGAAGCTTTCTTT. Translating it yields CASSKPARRKNEAFF.

This clone was seen only a few times. The rearrangement links TRBV4-2 to TRBJ1-6; 7 bases match TRBD1. Germline loops: CDR1 LGHNA, CDR2 YNFKEQ. V shed 4 bases, J shed 0 bases, and the junction held 6 bases outside the gene matches. This CDR3 spans 17 amino acids. CDR3 nucleotides: TGTGCCAGCAGCCCACGGGACAGAGACTCCTATAATTCACCCCTCCACTTT. This encodes CASSPRDRDSYNSPLHF.

The chain is built from TRBV6-5 and TRBJ1-1; no clear D gene. Between the trimmed V and J ends, which lost 3 bases and 1 base, there was a span of 6 bases. CDR1 MNHEY and CDR2 SVGAGI come from the germline V gene. The CDR3 runs to 13 residues. CDR3 sequence: CASSYSQNTEAFF. As DNA, the CDR3 is TGTGCCAGCAGTTATAGTCAGAACACTGAAGCTTTCTTT.

The table lists this clone with a few counts. The chain has TRBV5-1 and TRBJ2-5; D possibly corresponds to TRBD1 (5 bases). There are 13 residues in the CDR3. In germline, CDR1 is SGHRS, CDR2 YFSETQ. V lost 2 bases to trimming and J lost 4 bases, with 9 bases between them. The CDR3 loop reads CASSFNQGETQYF. DNA for the CDR3: TGCGCCAGCAGCTTCAATCAGGGAGAGACCCAGTACTTC.

This rearrangement joins TRBV25-1 to TRBJ2-2; D is undetermined. V was clipped by 3 bases and J by 7 bases, with 12 bases between them. This CDR3 spans 14 amino acids. From germline, CDR1 is MGHDK and CDR2 SYGVNS. The CDR3 sequence: CASSDLLIDGELFF. Written as DNA, the CDR3 is TGTGCCAGCAGTGACCTATTAATCGACGGGGAGCTGTTTTTT.

This clone was recorded a few times. The chain employs TRBV11-2 and TRBJ1-1, with D possibly TRBD1 on 6 matching bases. Germline values: CDR1 SGHAT, CDR2 FQNNGV. The CDR3 loop spans 17 amino acids. V was pared by 1 base and J by 1 base, with 16 bases between. This CDR3 is CASSLGQGHAGNTEAFF. The CDR3 coding sequence is TGTGCCAGCAGCTTAGGTCAGGGGCACGCGGGGAACACTGAAGCTTTCTTT.

This rearrangement joins TRBV7-8 to TRBJ2-5, with unresolved D. Trimming left V 1 base short and J 1 base short, with 10 bases between. The germline V gene encodes CDR1 SGHVS and CDR2 FQNEAQ. This CDR3 contains 15 residues. This chain's CDR3 is CASSLEYSSQETQYF. In DNA, the CDR3 is TGTGCCAGCAGCTTAGAGTACAGCAGCCAAGAGACCCAGTACTTC.

V is TRBV19 and J is TRBJ1-6; D unresolved. With 3 bases removed from V and 0 bases from J, the gap between germline ends came to 15 bases. The CDR3 sequence is 18 residues long. Looked up from germline, CDR1 is LNHDA and CDR2 is SQIVND (reference sequence). CDR3 sequence (DNA): TGTGCCAGTAGTATTCATTCCGTGGGGAGCTCCTATAATTCACCCCTCCACTTT. Translating gives CASSIHSVGSSYNSPLHF.

Worth noting for this clone: Relative to the germline gene, one junction end is altered; a read error may explain this. This chain uses TRBV6-2 or TRBV6-3 with TRBJ1-3; 9 bases agree with TRBD1. This CDR3 has 21 residues. Germline loops: CDR1 MNHEY, CDR2 SVGEGT. CDR3: CASSYPTGTGLYRSSGSTIYF. In DNA, the CDR3 is TGTGCCAGCAGTTACCCCACCGGGACAGGGCTTTACCGGAGCTCTGGAAGCACCATATATTTT.

The chain has TRBV27 and TRBJ2-7; 8 bases match TRBD2. In germline, CDR1 is MNHEY, CDR2 SMNVEV (reference sequence). The length of the CDR3 is 15 residues. V lost 2 bases to trimming and J lost 4 bases; unmatched junction nucleotides: 7. CDR3 region: CASSLNGGAVYEQYF. The CDR3 nucleotides read TGTGCCAGCAGTTTAAACGGGGGGGCCGTTTACGAGCAGTACTTC.

This clone was detected a few times. The chain combines TRBV5-4 with TRBJ2-7, with 9 bases fitting TRBD1. V lost 2 bases and J lost 0; bases outside the gene matches: 3. Germline V gene sequence: CDR1 SGHNT, CDR2 YYREEE (reference sequence). The CDR3 is 15 residues long. CDR3 loop: CASSFGQGSSYEQYF. The CDR3 coding sequence is TGTGCCAGCAGCTTCGGACAGGGGAGCTCCTACGAGCAGTACTTC.

A few counts support this clone. This chain connects TRBV5-6 to TRBJ1-6; possibly TRBD1 for D (6 bases). V lost 0 bases, J lost 8 bases, and 9 bases lay in between. The germline V gene encodes CDR1 SGHDT and CDR2 YYEEEE. CDR3 size: 14 residues. The CDR3 region is CASSLAQGYSPLHF. CDR3 DNA sequence: TGTGCCAGCAGCTTGGCTCAGGGGTATTCACCCCTCCACTTT.

This clone was counted once. This rearrangement joins TRBV7-2 to TRBJ2-5; a possible D gene is TRBD1 (6 bases). V was shortened by 3 bases and J by 3 bases, with 8 bases between the two germline ends. In germline, CDR1 is SGHTA, CDR2 FQGNSA. The CDR3 extends over 13 amino acids. This CDR3 reads CASSFAGEETQYF. CDR3 nucleotides: TGTGCCAGCAGCTTCGCAGGGGAAGAGACCCAGTACTTC. Full variable domain (outside the CDR3, taken from reference TRBV7-2 and TRBJ2-5): GAGVSQSPSNKVTEKGKDVELRCDPISGHTALYWYRQSLGQGLEFLIYFQGNSAPDKSGLPSDRFSAERTGGSVSTLTIQRTQQEDSAVYLCASSFAGEETQYFGPGTRLLVL.

This chain links TRBV11-3 with TRBJ1-2; D is perhaps TRBD1 (5 bases). V dropped 1 base and J dropped 2 bases, with 8 bases sitting between them. The CDR3 is made up of 14 amino acids. Germline V lookup: CDR1 SGHNT, CDR2 YENEEA. CDR3 DNA: TGTGCCAGCAGCTTAGGCGGACAAAACTATGGCTACACCTTC. As protein: CASSLGGQNYGYTF.

The chain couples TRBV7-8 to TRBJ1-5, with 8 bases identical to TRBD1. Germline V lookup: CDR1 SGHVS, CDR2 FQNEAQ. Trimming removed 5 bases from V and 1 base from J; junction bases left unmatched: 22. This CDR3 has 21 residues. CDR3 region: CASSPGQGRQFVPSSNQPQHF. The CDR3 bases are TGTGCCAGCAGCCCTGGACAGGGTCGTCAATTCGTCCCCTCAAGCAATCAGCCCCAGCATTTT.

There are a few counts of this clone. DNA of the CDR3: TGTGCCAGCAGCATAACGTTAACAGGGACCGGGGAGCTGTTTTTT. It encodes CASSITLTGTGELFF. V gene TRBV7-2 combines with J gene TRBJ2-2; a weak D match, TRBD1 (6 bases). V was pared by 5 bases and J by 5 bases, with 15 bases between. Germline V CDR1 and CDR2: SGHTA, FQGNSA. The CDR3 is 15 amino acids.

The chain links TRBV7-8 to TRBJ2-3; D is possibly TRBD1 (6 bases). Germline lookup yields CDR1 SGHVS and CDR2 FQNEAQ. This CDR3 region has 16 residues. Between the trimmed V and J ends, which lost 4 bases and 0 bases, there was a span of 14 bases. The CDR3 loop reads CASSSRQAASTDTQYF. In nucleotides, the CDR3 is TGTGCCAGCAGCTCCCGACAGGCCGCTAGCACAGATACGCAGTATTTT.